This T cell receptor (beta chain) was retrieved from a study of blood T cell repertoires in COVID-19 (TCRdb year 2020). About the full investigation: Collaborator samples came from the United States, Italy and Spain and covered acute and convalescent phases of COVID-19. The prospective study material was composed of cDNA or gDNA derived from T cells, B-cell-depleted T cells, or PBMCs. Subjects who had been exposed to COVID-19, were actively infected with it, or had recovered from it provided the deeply sampled blood TCRbeta repertoires that made up the dataset. A freely available public database, intended as a resource for researchers studying the immune response to SARS-CoV-2, is where the repertoires were released. Samples were obtained from the ongoing ImmuneRACE study (first 160 participants) and from 1,000 to 1,500 subjects provided by 6 global collaborators. A de-identified subject ID, COVID-19 status, age in years and sex were almost always included in the sample metadata. Where available, HLA class I and class II types were obtained from metadata supplied by the sample provider rather than from assay-based typing. Study-level results and caveats: The quantity of clinical and demographic metadata differed by source and by participant and was supplied without curation.

TCRbeta CDR3 regions were amplified from genomic DNA using the immunoSEQ Assay, a bias-controlled multiplex PCR. Processing in the source paper ran as follows. The number of nucleated cells in each sample was estimated from the amplification of reference gene primers within the assay. To quantify the absolute abundance of each unique TCRbeta CDR3 rearrangement, sequence reads were collapsed and filtered. For each sample, productive Simpson clonality was calculated by taking the square root of Simpson's diversity index across productive rearrangements. TCRdb obtained this table from immuneACCESS and retained in-frame rearrangements with V and J assigned. These tables miss some clones; where compared with another copy, unresolved V genes account for less than half of the shortfall, and the remainder is unexplained. V and J calls plus clone size are reproduced from that table; the DNA served to infer D and trimming. The sample has 210,000 or so clones on record, about four fifths of them singletons. The ten largest make up 2.9% of the sample.

Each collaborating institution followed its own protocols to collect whole blood in K2EDTA tubes. For TCRbeta analysis, collaborators shipped samples as frozen whole blood, isolated PBMCs, or DNA extracted from either of those sample types. Trimmed from V: 2 bases; trimmed from J: 3 bases; junction bases lacking a gene match: 5. The CDR3 runs 15 residues from the cysteine to the phenylalanine. The DNA shown is the 45-base CDR3, in frame from base 1. The germline V gene sets CDR1 to WSHSY and CDR2 to SAAADI. A remark on this clone: No cognate antigen has been identified for it. Per-base qualities were not stored, and no clone one base away is much larger.

This sequence originates from a man in his fifties with active or convalescent COVID-19. The V and J genes are TRBV10-2 and TRBJ1-2, and 8 junction bases match TRBD1. Sequencing was performed on peripheral blood. The CDR3 loop reads CASSEVAGGYYGYTF. The nucleotide sequence is TGCGCCAGCAGTGAGGTGGCAGGGGGCTACTATGGCTACACCTTC.